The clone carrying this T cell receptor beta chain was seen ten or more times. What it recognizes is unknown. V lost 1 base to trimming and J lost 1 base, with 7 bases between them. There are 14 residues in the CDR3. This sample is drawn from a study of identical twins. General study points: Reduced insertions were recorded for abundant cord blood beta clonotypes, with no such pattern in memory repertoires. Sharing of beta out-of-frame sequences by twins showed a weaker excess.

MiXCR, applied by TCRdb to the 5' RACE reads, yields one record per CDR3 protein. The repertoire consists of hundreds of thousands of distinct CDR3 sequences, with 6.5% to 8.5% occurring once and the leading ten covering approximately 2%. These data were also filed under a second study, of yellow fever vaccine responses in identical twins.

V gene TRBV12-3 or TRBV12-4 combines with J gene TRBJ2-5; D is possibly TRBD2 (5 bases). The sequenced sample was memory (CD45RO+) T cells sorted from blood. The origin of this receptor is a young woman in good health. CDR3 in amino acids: CASSLGRGQETQYF. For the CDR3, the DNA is TGTGCCAGCAGTTTAGGTCGGGGCCAAGAGACCCAGTACTTC.